This T cell receptor beta chain originates from a study of monozygotic twins with inflammatory bowel disease. With the 5' RACE reads reprocessed, TCRdb shows one record per CDR3 protein and no DNA. The sample includes around 220,000 distinct CDR3 sequences. T cells were not sorted, and total RNA was isolated straight from whole blood. The V gene's germline CDR1 is MNHEY and CDR2 SVGAGI. This CDR3 has 15 residues. This TCR derives from a human donor with ulcerative colitis or Crohn's disease, or a healthy co-twin of an affected twin (not recorded which). Sequenced input: blood. The gene calls are TRBV6-5 and TRBJ1-6; the TCRdb D gene call, TRBD1, has no DNA to confirm it. This chain's CDR3 is CASSYSPGHGSPLHF.